A selection of T cell receptor beta chains follows, all from one sample in a study of early stage breast cancer tumors. Produced via immunoSEQ multiplex PCR; TCRdb's table is partial and in-frame only. The sample lists nearly 70,000 clones, around 80% occurring once. The sequenced material came from blood. The source of these receptors is a person aged 35 to 50 with breast cancer. CDR3s include the opening cysteine and the closing phenylalanine or tryptophan. The D gene is left open where the match is weak. The size of a clone is reported for some rows only, either as once, few or many, or as a class for expanded clones.

v_gene	abundance	d_gene	j_gene	CDR3nt	CDR3aa
TRBV18	-	TRBD2	TRBJ2-7	TGTGCCAGCTCCCTACTCGTAGCGGGAGATAACGAGCAGTACTTC	CASSLLVAGDNEQYF
TRBV28	once	-	TRBJ1-2	TGTGCCAGCAGCACCCACCGTCCCCGGGACACCGTTCGCTATGGCTACACCTTC	CASSTHRPRDTVRYGYTF
TRBV21-1	-	-	TRBJ2-7	TGTGCCAGCAGCAAAGGTGGCTGGCAGTACTTC	CASSKGGWQYF
TRBV30	-	-	TRBJ2-5	TGTGCCTGGGGCCCTGGTACCCTAAGTAGACAAGAGACCCAGTACTTC	CAWGPGTLSRQETQYF
TRBV9	-	-	TRBJ2-2	TGTGCCAGCAGCGTAGAGCTGATCACCGGGGAGCTGTTTTTT	CASSVELITGELFF
TRBV28	-	-	TRBJ2-7	TGTGCCAGCACAAGGGGCCGGGCTCCGAGCTCCTACGAGCAGTACTTC	CASTRGRAPSSYEQYF
TRBV9	-	TRBD1	TRBJ1-1	TGTGCCAGCAGCGTGTCAGGGGGCCAGGGCACTGAAGCTTTCTTT	CASSVSGGQGTEAFF
TRBV2	-	-	TRBJ1-3	TGTGCCAGCAGTGAAAACCGGTCCAGAAACACCATATATTTT	CASSENRSRNTIYF
TRBV7-8	once	-	TRBJ2-7	TGTGCCAGCAGTTGGTTACCCTCTACCTACGAGCAGTACTTC	CASSWLPSTYEQYF
TRBV6-1	once	-	TRBJ2-5	TGTGCCAGCAGCCCAGGGGGGAAGCAAGAGACCCAGTACTTC	CASSPGGKQETQYF
TRBV10-2	-	TRBD1	TRBJ1-3	TGCGCCAGCAGCCCCCGGGACAGGGGCTCTGGAAACACCATATATTTT	CASSPRDRGSGNTIYF
TRBV25-1	few	TRBD1	TRBJ1-2	TGTGCCAGCAGTGTAACAGGGGGCAGGGGCTACACCTTC	CASSVTGGRGYTF
TRBV6-5	-	-	TRBJ2-3	TGTGCCAGCAGTCTACAGAAACCCACAGATACGCAGTATTTT	CASSLQKPTDTQYF
TRBV5-5	-	TRBD1	TRBJ1-1	TGTGCCAGCAGCTTGACGCGGACAGGGCTGAACACTGAAGCTTTCTTT	CASSLTRTGLNTEAFF
TRBV2	-	-	TRBJ2-3	TGTGCCAGCAGTGAAAGAGGAGCGCAGTATTTT	CASSERGAQYF
TRBV28	-	-	TRBJ2-5	TGTGCCAGCAGTTTCTACCCGGAGACCCAGTACTTC	CASSFYPETQYF
TRBV5-1	-	-	TRBJ1-2	TGCGCCAGCAGCCCGTATGAAGGGGATAGCGGCTACACCTTC	CASSPYEGDSGYTF
TRBV7-2	once	-	TRBJ1-5	TGTGCCAGCAGCTTAACAGTCAATCAGCCCCAGCATTTT	CASSLTVNQPQHF
TRBV5-5	-	-	TRBJ1-5	TGTGCCAGCAGCCTCCTGGACTTGATCAATCAGCCCCAGCATTTT	CASSLLDLINQPQHF
TRBV5-4	-	TRBD1	TRBJ2-7	TGTGCCAGCAGCTTGGGGACAGGGGCCGCAGCCTACGAGCAGTACTTC	CASSLGTGAAAYEQYF
TRBV29-1	-	TRBD1	TRBJ1-2	TGCAGCGTTGAAGATCGAGAGCCAGGGGGCAGCTATGGCTACACCTTC	CSVEDREPGGSYGYTF
TRBV30	-	-	TRBJ1-6	TGTGCCTGGAAACAACAGGGAGGTACATCACCCCTCCACTTT	CAWKQQGGTSPLHF
TRBV19	-	-	TRBJ1-5	TGTGCCAGTAGTAGGAGGCAGGGAAAAGGTCAGCCCCAGCATTTT	CASSRRQGKGQPQHF
TRBV2	few	-	TRBJ1-1	TGTGCCAGCCGGACTGAAGCTTTCTTT	CASRTEAFF
TRBV27	once	-	TRBJ1-5	TGTGCCAGCAGTCCAAGAATCAATCAGCCCCAGCATTTT	CASSPRINQPQHF
TRBV27	-	TRBD1	TRBJ2-7	TGTGCCAGCAGTTTATCGTTCCCAGGGGGCTCCTACGAGCAGTACTTC	CASSLSFPGGSYEQYF
TRBV12-5	-	TRBD1	TRBJ2-1	TGTGCTAGTGGTGCCGACAGGGGTTATGAGCAGTTCTTC	CASGADRGYEQFF
TRBV7-8	-	-	TRBJ2-1	TGTGCCAGCAGCTTGTTTTCGGGGATCTCCTACAATGAGCAGTTCTTC	CASSLFSGISYNEQFF
TRBV4-1	-	TRBD2	TRBJ2-7	TGCGCCAGCAGCCAATTTTGGACTAGCGAGTACGAGCAGTACTTC	CASSQFWTSEYEQYF
TRBV30	-	-	TRBJ2-1	TGTGCCTGGGCCTTTCAACGGGACAATGAGCAGTTCTTC	CAWAFQRDNEQFF
TRBV6-5	-	TRBD1	TRBJ1-3	TGTGCCAGCAGAGGACAGGGACGAAACACCATATATTTT	CASRGQGRNTIYF
TRBV5-5	-	TRBD2	TRBJ2-2	TGTGCCAGCAGCTTTACTAGCGCCGGGGAGCTGTTTTTT	CASSFTSAGELFF
TRBV6-6	-	-	TRBJ1-1	TGTGCCAGCAGTTTGCGCTACGAAGCTTTCTTT	CASSLRYEAFF
TRBV29-1	-	-	TRBJ2-1	TGCAGCGTTGGGGGATTCATCGAGTTCTTC	CSVGGFIEFF
TRBV28	few	-	TRBJ2-7	TGTGCCAGCAGTTTAACAGGGAGCGAGCAGTACTTC	CASSLTGSEQYF
TRBV29-1	-	-	TRBJ2-7	TGCAGCGTTGAAGAGGCGGGCGGCCTCCGGTACTTC	CSVEEAGGLRYF
TRBV5-1	-	-	TRBJ1-2	TGCGCCAGCAGCTTGGAGGTAGGGGCGCTTGGCTACACCTTC	CASSLEVGALGYTF
TRBV9	-	TRBD2	TRBJ2-1	TGTGCCAGCAGCGTAGCTTTTAGCGGGAGGGCCTATGAGCAGTTCTTC	CASSVAFSGRAYEQFF
TRBV18	-	-	TRBJ1-5	TGTGCCAGCTCACCTGGGGGGGGGCACGGCAATCAGCCCCAGCATTTT	CASSPGGGHGNQPQHF
TRBV5-8	few	TRBD1	TRBJ2-7	TGTGCCGGCAGGACAGGGAGGAGATACGAGCAGTACTTC	CAGRTGRRYEQYF
TRBV5-1	-	TRBD2	TRBJ2-3	TGCGCCAGCAGCACCGAACTAGCGGGAGGGGGCGCAGATACGCAGTATTTT	CASSTELAGGGADTQYF
TRBV27	-	-	TRBJ2-7	TGTGCCAGCAGTTTGGGGGGACTCCTAGCCTACGAGCAGTACTTC	CASSLGGLLAYEQYF
TRBV19	-	-	TRBJ1-1	TGTGCCAGTGGACCTCGGGGGAACACTGAAGCTTTCTTT	CASGPRGNTEAFF